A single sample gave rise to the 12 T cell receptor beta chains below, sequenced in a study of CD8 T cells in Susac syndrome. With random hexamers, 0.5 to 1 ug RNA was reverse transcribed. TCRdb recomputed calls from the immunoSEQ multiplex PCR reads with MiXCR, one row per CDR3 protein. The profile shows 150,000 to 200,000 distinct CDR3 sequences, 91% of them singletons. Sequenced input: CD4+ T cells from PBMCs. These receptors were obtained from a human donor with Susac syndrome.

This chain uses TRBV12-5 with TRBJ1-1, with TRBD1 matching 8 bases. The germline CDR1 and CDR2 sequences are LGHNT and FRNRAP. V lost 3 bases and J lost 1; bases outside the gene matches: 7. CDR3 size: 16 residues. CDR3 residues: CASGLGQGKGNTEAFF. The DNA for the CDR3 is TGTGCTAGTGGTTTAGGACAGGGTAAGGGGAACACTGAAGCTTTCTTT.

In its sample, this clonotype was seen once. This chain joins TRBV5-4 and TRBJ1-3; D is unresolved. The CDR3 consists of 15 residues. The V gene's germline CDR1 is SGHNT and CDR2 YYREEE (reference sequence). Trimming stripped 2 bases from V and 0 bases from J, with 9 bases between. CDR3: CASSFGVDSGNTIYF. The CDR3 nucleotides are TGTGCCAGCAGCTTCGGGGTAGACTCTGGAAACACCATATATTTT. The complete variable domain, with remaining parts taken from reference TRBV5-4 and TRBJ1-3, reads ETGVTQSPTHLIKTRGQQVTLRCSSQSGHNTVSWYQQALGQGPQFIFQYYREEENGRGNFPPRFSGLQFPNYSSELNVNALELDDSALYLCASSFGVDSGNTIYFGEGSWLTVV.

CDR3 loop: CASSVATDSEFSGNTIYF. DNA of the CDR3: TGTGCCAGCAGCGTAGCTACGGACTCAGAGTTCTCTGGAAACACCATATATTTT. The chain links TRBV9 to TRBJ1-3, with no clear D. The CDR3 covers 18 residues. Germline lookup yields CDR1 SGDLS and CDR2 YYNGEE. Trimming shortened V by 0 bases and J by 0 bases, and 16 bases separated the two germline ends. Drawing the rest from reference TRBV9 and TRBJ1-3, the complete variable domain is DSGVTQTPKHLITATGQRVTLRCSPRSGDLSVYWYQQSLDQGLQFLIQYYNGEERAKGNILERFSAQQFPDLHSELNLSSLELGDSALYFCASSVATDSEFSGNTIYFGEGSWLTVV.

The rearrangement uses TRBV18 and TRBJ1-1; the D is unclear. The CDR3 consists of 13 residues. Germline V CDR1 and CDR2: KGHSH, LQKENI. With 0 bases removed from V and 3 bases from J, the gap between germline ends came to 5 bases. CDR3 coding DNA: TGTGCCAGCTCACCACCTATGGACACTGAAGCTTTCTTT. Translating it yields CASSPPMDTEAFF.

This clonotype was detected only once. This chain's CDR3 is CASSPMGTSETYEQYF. For the CDR3, the DNA is TGTGCCAGCAGCCCGATGGGGACTAGCGAAACCTACGAGCAGTACTTC. This sequence joins TRBV9 and TRBJ2-7, with 10 bases identical to TRBD2. Germline values: CDR1 SGDLS, CDR2 YYNGEE. There are 16 residues in the CDR3. V shed 4 bases, J shed 2 bases, and the junction held 9 bases outside the gene matches.

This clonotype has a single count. CDR3 sequence reads: CASSRSNYGYTF. CDR3 DNA sequence: TGCGCCAGCAGCCGCAGTAACTATGGCTACACCTTC. The chain has TRBV4-1 and TRBJ1-2; D unresolved. V was clipped by 4 bases and J by 1 base, with 4 bases between them. This CDR3 comprises 12 residues. From germline, CDR1 is MGHRA and CDR2 YSYEKL.

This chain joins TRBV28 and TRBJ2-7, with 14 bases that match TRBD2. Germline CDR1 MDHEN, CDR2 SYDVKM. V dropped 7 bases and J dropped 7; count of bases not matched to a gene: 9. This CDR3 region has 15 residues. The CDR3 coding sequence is TGTGCCAGCATTAGACTAGCGGGAGGGCCTGAAGAGCAGTACTTC. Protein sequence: CASIRLAGGPEEQYF.

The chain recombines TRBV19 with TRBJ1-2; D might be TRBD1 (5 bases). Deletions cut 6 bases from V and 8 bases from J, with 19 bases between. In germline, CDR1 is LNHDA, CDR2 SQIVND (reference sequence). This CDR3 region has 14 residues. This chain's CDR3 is CASRGSWGSDGYTF. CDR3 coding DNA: TGTGCCAGTAGAGGCTCTTGGGGGTCGGACGGCTACACCTTC.

CDR3 sequence: CASSPGSGVSNQPQHF. DNA for the CDR3: TGTGCCAGCTCACCCGGTTCCGGAGTTAGCAATCAGCCCCAGCATTTT. This chain uses TRBV18 with TRBJ1-5, with D uncertain. Germline-derived CDR1 and CDR2 are KGHSH and LQKENI. The CDR3 sequence is 16 residues long. The V and J ends lost 3 bases and 0 bases respectively, with 12 bases between them.

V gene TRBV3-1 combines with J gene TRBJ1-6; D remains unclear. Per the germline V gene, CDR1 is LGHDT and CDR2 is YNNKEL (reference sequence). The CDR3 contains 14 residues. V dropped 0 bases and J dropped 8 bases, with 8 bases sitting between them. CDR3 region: CASSQEGDYSPLHF. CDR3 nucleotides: TGTGCCAGCAGCCAAGAGGGAGATTATTCACCCCTCCACTTT.

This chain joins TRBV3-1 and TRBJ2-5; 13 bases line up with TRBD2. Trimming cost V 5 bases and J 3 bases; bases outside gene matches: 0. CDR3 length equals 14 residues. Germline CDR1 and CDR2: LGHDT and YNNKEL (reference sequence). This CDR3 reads CASSGLAGEETQYF. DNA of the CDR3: TGTGCCAGCAGCGGACTAGCGGGAGAAGAGACCCAGTACTTC.

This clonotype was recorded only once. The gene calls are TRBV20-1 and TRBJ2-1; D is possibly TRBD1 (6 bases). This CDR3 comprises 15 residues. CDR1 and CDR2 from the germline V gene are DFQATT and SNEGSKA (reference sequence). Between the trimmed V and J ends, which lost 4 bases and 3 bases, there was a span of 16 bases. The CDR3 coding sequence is TGCAGTGCTACTCAGGGGAGCTCTGACTACAATGAGCAGTTCTTC. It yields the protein CSATQGSSDYNEQFF.